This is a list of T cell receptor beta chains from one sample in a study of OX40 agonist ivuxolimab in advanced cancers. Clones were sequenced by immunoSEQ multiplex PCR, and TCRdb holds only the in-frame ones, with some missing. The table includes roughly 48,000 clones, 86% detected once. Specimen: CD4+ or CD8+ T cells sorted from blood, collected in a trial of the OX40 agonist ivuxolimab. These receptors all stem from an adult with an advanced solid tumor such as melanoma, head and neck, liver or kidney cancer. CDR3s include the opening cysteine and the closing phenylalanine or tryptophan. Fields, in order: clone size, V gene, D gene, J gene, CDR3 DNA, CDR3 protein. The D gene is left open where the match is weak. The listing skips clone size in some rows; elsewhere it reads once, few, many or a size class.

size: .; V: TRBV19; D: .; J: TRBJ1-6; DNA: TGTGCCAGTAGCACCATTCCGGACAGACACTATAATTCACCCCTCCACTTT; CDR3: CASSTIPDRHYNSPLHF
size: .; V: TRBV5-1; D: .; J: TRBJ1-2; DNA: TGCGCCAGCAGCTCGGAGGGGAGCTATGGCTACACCTTC; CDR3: CASSSEGSYGYTF
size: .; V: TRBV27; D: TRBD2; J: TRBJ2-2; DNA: TGTGCCAGCAGGCTGGAGCGGGGACCCGGGGAGCTGTTTTTT; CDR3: CASRLERGPGELFF
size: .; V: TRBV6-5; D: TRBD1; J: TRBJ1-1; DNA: TGTGCCAGCAGTAGGGACAGGTACGACACTGAAGCTTTCTTT; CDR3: CASSRDRYDTEAFF
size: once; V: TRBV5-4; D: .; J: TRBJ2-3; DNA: TGTGCCAGCAGCCCGAAGGGCGGGGTTAGCACAGATACGCAGTATTTT; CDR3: CASSPKGGVSTDTQYF
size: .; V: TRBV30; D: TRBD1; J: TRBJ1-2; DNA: TGTGCCTGGTCGACAGGGGGCCATGGCTACACCTTC; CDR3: CAWSTGGHGYTF
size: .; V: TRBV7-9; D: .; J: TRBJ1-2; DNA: TGTGCCAGCAGACCAATGTCGTCAATAAGGGGCCACTATGGCTACACCTTC; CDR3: CASRPMSSIRGHYGYTF
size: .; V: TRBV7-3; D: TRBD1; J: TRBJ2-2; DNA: TGTGCCAGCAGCTTCTCCGGACAGGCGACCGGGGAGCTGTTTTTT; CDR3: CASSFSGQATGELFF
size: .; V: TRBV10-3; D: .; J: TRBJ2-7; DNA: TGTGCCATCAGTGAGCGGCAGGGTGGATCCTACGAGCAGTACTTC; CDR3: CAISERQGGSYEQYF
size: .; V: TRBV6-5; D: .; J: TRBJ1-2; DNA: TGTGCCAGCAGTTACTTCGCAGGATGGAACTATGGCTACACCTTC; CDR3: CASSYFAGWNYGYTF
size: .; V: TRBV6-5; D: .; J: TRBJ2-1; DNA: TGTGCCAGCAATGGCCAGGGTTCGGGGAATGAGCAGTTCTTC; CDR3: CASNGQGSGNEQFF
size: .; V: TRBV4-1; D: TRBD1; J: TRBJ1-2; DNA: TGCGCCAGCAGCCGAGGACAGGTGCCGAGGAACTATGGCTACACCTTC; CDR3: CASSRGQVPRNYGYTF
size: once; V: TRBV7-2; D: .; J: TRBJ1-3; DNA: TGTGCCAGCAGCTCATACCCCCAGGGGATGGGTGGAAACACCATATATTTT; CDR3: CASSSYPQGMGGNTIYF
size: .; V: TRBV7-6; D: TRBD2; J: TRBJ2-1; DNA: TGTGCCAGCAGCCCCGGACTAGCGGGGCAAAACAATGAGCAGTTCTTC; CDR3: CASSPGLAGQNNEQFF
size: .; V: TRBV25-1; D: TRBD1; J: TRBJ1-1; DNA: TGTGCCTCCTCCTACCAGACAGGGGGCGCATCTGAAGCTTTCTTT; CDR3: CASSYQTGGASEAFF
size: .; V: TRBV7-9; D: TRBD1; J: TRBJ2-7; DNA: TGTGCCAGCAGCCCCGATGCTCTGGACAGGGCGCCCGAGCAGTACTTC; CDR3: CASSPDALDRAPEQYF
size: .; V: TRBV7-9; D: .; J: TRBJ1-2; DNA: TGTGCCAGCAGCTCTGGGGCCGTATGGTCAAACTATGGCTACACCTTC; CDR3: CASSSGAVWSNYGYTF
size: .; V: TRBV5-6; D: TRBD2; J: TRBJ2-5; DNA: TGTGCCAGCAGCTTGGTACTAGCGGAGACCCAGTACTTC; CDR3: CASSLVLAETQYF
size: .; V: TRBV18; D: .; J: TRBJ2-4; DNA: TGTGCCAGCTCAGCGGGACAGTATGACATTCAGTACTTC; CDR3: CASSAGQYDIQYF